This T cell receptor beta chain derives from a study of glioma-infiltrating T cells. On this clonotype itself: A much larger clonotype is one base distant, so this may be a read error.

This CDR3 spans 12 amino acids. In germline, CDR1 is SGHTA, CDR2 FQGNSA. TCR alpha and beta CDR3 regions were amplified from RNA using iRepertoire nested multiplex PCR. TCRdb reanalysed the multiplex PCR reads using MiXCR and keeps one entry per CDR3 protein. Among about 3,900 distinct CDR3 sequences listed, around 30% were seen once. The receptor was isolated from a human donor with low-grade glioma or glioblastoma, undergoing nonglioma brain surgery, or in good health (not recorded which). The gene calls are TRBV7-2 and TRBJ1-6; D unclear. Sequencing was done on a sample of glioma tissue, nonneoplastic brain tissue, or PBMCs (not recorded which). In DNA form, the CDR3 reads TGTGCCAGCAGCTATTCCAGATCACACCTCCACTTT. As protein: CASSYSRSHLHF.